One sample yielded the 32 T cell receptor beta chains listed below, sequenced in a study of T cells in Graves' hyperthyroidism and ophthalmopathy. Amplified regions were TCR beta CDR3 sequences from RNA transcripts. HTBI primers were employed in a first-round RT-PCR of the TCR CDR3. TCRdb independently ran MiXCR on the multiplex PCR reads; one entry per CDR3 protein. This sample has about 330,000 distinct CDR3 sequences, with approximately 15% found just once. Input material: blood. These TCRs come from a woman aged 40 to 50 with Graves' ophthalmopathy.

The V call is TRBV4-1, the J call TRBJ2-2, with 7 bases identical to TRBD1. Germline V gives CDR1 MGHRA, CDR2 YSYEKL. V lost 4 bases and J lost 1; bases outside the gene matches: 6. This CDR3 contains 16 residues. The CDR3 spells CASSRAGGLNTGELFF. CDR3 sequence (DNA): TGCGCCAGCAGCCGTGCAGGGGGATTGAACACCGGGGAGCTGTTTTTT.

This clonotype has at least ten counts. V gene TRBV12-3 or TRBV12-4 combines with J gene TRBJ1-3; no reliable D call. Trimming took 7 bases from V and 6 from J, leaving 10 bases between them. The CDR3 spans 12 residues. The CDR3 DNA reads TGTGCCAGCACCCAGAGAGCAAACACCATATATTTT. Its protein is CASTQRANTIYF.

This clonotype has at least ten counts. The genes are TRBV12-3 or TRBV12-4 and TRBJ2-5; D is possibly TRBD2 (5 bases). Between the trimmed V and J ends, which lost 6 bases and 2 bases, there was a span of 13 bases. This CDR3 region has 14 residues. As DNA, the CDR3 is TGTGCCAGCAGGCCCGGGGTCGGGCAAGAGACCCAGTACTTC. Translation gives CASRPGVGQETQYF.

This clonotype was counted many times. The chain is built from TRBV7-8 and TRBJ1-4; D is uncertain. Per germline, CDR1 SGHVS and CDR2 FQNEAQ. V was cut by 0 bases and J by 7 bases, with 6 bases left in between. The CDR3 runs 13 residues. The CDR3 region has the DNA TGTGCCAGCAGCTTAGCGTCTGGTGAAAAACTGTTTTTT. Residues: CASSLASGEKLFF.

This clonotype has at least ten counts. The rearrangement links TRBV27 to TRBJ1-5; 8 bases map to TRBD1. The V segment lost 6 bases and the J segment 6 bases; nucleotides outside the gene matches: 4. Germline V gene lookup returns CDR1 MNHEY and CDR2 SMNVEV (reference sequence). The CDR3 runs 13 residues. The DNA of the CDR3 is TGTGCCAGCAGGCAGGGGGCGAGTCAGCCCCAGCATTTT. It yields the protein CASRQGASQPQHF.

This clonotype showed up just a few times. This sequence joins TRBV4-1 and TRBJ1-6; D gene ambiguous. The CDR3 is 13 residues long. The V gene's germline CDR1 is MGHRA and CDR2 YSYEKL. Trimming cost V 0 bases and J 9 bases, with 6 bases left between them. CDR3: CASSQEKASPLHF. The CDR3 DNA sequence: TGCGCCAGCAGCCAAGAAAAGGCTTCACCCCTCCACTTT.

V is TRBV7-8 and J is TRBJ1-1; TRBD1 is a possible D gene (5 bases). Trimming removed 2 bases at V and 11 bases at J, with 18 bases between. Germline assignment: CDR1 SGHVS and CDR2 FQNEAQ. This CDR3 contains 14 residues. The CDR3 sequence is CASSLIVRGSGAFF. In DNA, the CDR3 is TGTGCCAGCAGCTTAATTGTGAGGGGCTCAGGGGCTTTCTTT.

This clonotype came up a few times. The chain employs TRBV4-1 and TRBJ2-7; D might be TRBD1 (5 bases). The CDR3 extends over 15 amino acids. V shed 4 bases and J shed 6 bases, with 19 bases lying between them. Germline CDR1 is MGHRA and CDR2 is YSYEKL. The CDR3 protein is CASSPSTASSAEQYF. The CDR3, as DNA: TGCGCCAGCAGCCCATCGACAGCTTCGAGCGCCGAGCAGTACTTC.

As for this clonotype: With a much larger clone just one base away, this may be a read error. The rearrangement uses TRBV2 and TRBJ2-5; D is perhaps TRBD1 (5 bases). Germline CDR1 SNHLY, CDR2 FYNNEI. The germline V and J ends were trimmed by 6 bases and 7 bases, with 18 bases remaining between them. The CDR3 extends over 14 amino acids. The chain's CDR3 is CASRPGRAVGTQYF. DNA of the CDR3: TGTGCCAGCAGGCCGGGCAGGGCTGTAGGGACCCAGTACTTC. Together with reference TRBV2 and TRBJ2-5, the CDR3 gives the full variable domain: EPEVTQTPSHQVTQMGQEVILRCVPISNHLYFYWYRQILGQKVEFLVSFYNNEISEKSEIFDDQFSVERPDGSNFTLKIRSTKLEDSAMYFCASRPGRAVGTQYFGPGTRLLVL.

Concerning this clonotype itself: This may arise from a read error, as a much more abundant clone is one base away. The chain links TRBV5-5 to TRBJ2-5; weak D call: TRBD2 (6 bases). Per germline, CDR1 SGHKS and CDR2 YYEKEE (reference sequence). Trimming cost V 0 bases and J 4 bases, with 13 bases left between them. The CDR3 extends over 15 amino acids. The CDR3 here is CASSLGSGIGETQYF. DNA for the CDR3: TGTGCCAGCAGCTTGGGTAGCGGCATTGGAGAGACCCAGTACTTC.

The V call is TRBV24-1, the J call TRBJ2-2; 11 bases map to TRBD2. Germline-derived CDR1 and CDR2 are KGHDR and SFDVKD. This CDR3 has 18 residues. The V and J ends lost 2 bases and 0 bases, in that order; junction bases with no gene match: 4. The CDR3, as DNA: TGTGCCACCAGTGATTGGGCTAGCGGGGGGTCGAACACCGGGGAGCTGTTTTTT. Residues: CATSDWASGGSNTGELFF.

This clonotype was observed a single time. The CDR3 region has the DNA TGTGCCAGCAGGGGGGTCGTTGGCTACACCTTC. This sequence encodes CASRGVVGYTF. This rearrangement joins TRBV25-1 to TRBJ1-2, with D possibly matching TRBD1 (5 bases). The V and J ends lost 6 bases and 7 bases respectively, with 9 bases between them. The CDR3 spans 11 residues. CDR1 and CDR2 (germline): MGHDK, SYGVNS.

To note about this clonotype: A junction end diverges from the germline sequence, so it may reflect a read error. This chain links TRBV6-5 with TRBJ1-1, with a possible D match to TRBD1 (5 bases). The CDR3 covers 13 residues. CDR1 and CDR2 from the germline V gene are MNHEY and SVGAGI. The CDR3 DNA sequence: TGTTCCAGCAGTTACGGGGGGGGCACTGAAGCTTTCTTT. Encoded protein: CSSSYGGGTEAFF.

This clonotype appeared many times. The V gene is TRBV2, the J gene TRBJ1-1, with 9 bases aligning to TRBD1. The CDR3 has 13 residues. The V segment lost 6 bases and the J segment 4 bases; nucleotides outside the gene matches: 3. Per germline, CDR1 SNHLY and CDR2 FYNNEI. CDR3 sequence reads: CASRETGGTEAFF. The CDR3 bases are TGTGCCAGCAGGGAGACAGGGGGCACTGAAGCTTTCTTT.

This clonotype was recorded at least ten times. J is TRBJ2-1 and V is TRBV27, with TRBD1 as a possible D gene (5 bases). The CDR3 runs 15 residues. Germline-derived CDR1 and CDR2 are MNHEY and SMNVEV (reference sequence). Between the trimmed V and J ends, which lost 0 bases and 7 bases, there was a span of 13 bases. The CDR3 region is CASSLSKGFGNEQFF. The DNA of the CDR3 is TGTGCCAGCAGTTTATCAAAGGGGTTTGGGAATGAGCAGTTCTTC.

The J gene is TRBJ1-2, the V gene TRBV30; the D gene is possibly TRBD1 (5 bases). Trimming took off 4 bases at V and 4 bases at J, with 7 bases between the two ends. Germline CDR1 is GTSNPN and CDR2 is SVGIG (reference sequence). The CDR3 loop spans 11 amino acids. CDR3 region: CAWTRVYGYTF. CDR3 bases: TGTGCCTGGACCAGGGTCTATGGCTACACCTTC.

The chain links TRBV2 to TRBJ2-3; TRBD2 matches at 10 bases. The CDR3 has 14 amino acids. The trim removed 4 bases at V and 6 bases at J, leaving 4 bases unmatched. Germline V CDR1 and CDR2: SNHLY, FYNNEI. Written as DNA, the CDR3 is TGTGCCAGCAGTGCAGCGGGGGGGGAGGATACGCAGTATTTT. Its protein product is CASSAAGGEDTQYF. The full variable domain, with the rest looked up from reference TRBV2 and TRBJ2-3, is EPEVTQTPSHQVTQMGQEVILRCVPISNHLYFYWYRQILGQKVEFLVSFYNNEISEKSEIFDDQFSVERPDGSNFTLKIRSTKLEDSAMYFCASSAAGGEDTQYFGPGTRLTVL.

This clonotype was counted ten times or more. The chain is built from TRBV6-5 and TRBJ1-2, with 7 nucleotides matching TRBD1. Germline CDR1 is MNHEY and CDR2 is SVGAGI. J gave up 0 bases and V 0 bases, and 4 bases lay outside the gene matches. CDR3 length equals 16 residues. This chain's CDR3 is CASSYSDRATNYGYTF. The CDR3 nucleotides are TGTGCCAGCAGTTACTCCGACAGGGCCACTAACTATGGCTACACCTTC.

This clonotype was recorded many times. The V call is TRBV7-2, the J call TRBJ2-5; TRBD1 matches 9 bases. Trimming cost V 4 bases and J 5 bases; bases outside gene matches: 11. CDR3 size: 16 residues. Germline V CDR1 and CDR2: SGHTA, FQGNSA. Here the CDR3 DNA reads TGTGCCAGCAGCTCCTGGGGACAGGGCACGAGGGAGACCCAGTACTTC. This encodes CASSSWGQGTRETQYF.

The chain links TRBV7-2 to TRBJ2-7; TRBD2 agrees at 14 bases. This CDR3 has 15 amino acids. Germline CDR1 and CDR2: SGHTA and FQGNSA. J gave up 7 bases and V 5 bases, and 7 bases lay outside the gene matches. CDR3 loop: CASSRSGLAGAEQYF. The CDR3, as DNA: TGTGCCAGCAGCCGTTCGGGACTAGCGGGGGCGGAGCAGTACTTC.

There are many counts of this clonotype. V and J are TRBV20-1 and TRBJ1-1, with 7 bases aligning to TRBD1. J gave up 0 bases and V 0 bases, and 7 bases lay outside the gene matches. From germline, CDR1 is DFQATT and CDR2 SNEGSKA (reference sequence). This CDR3 comprises 16 residues. The CDR3 DNA reads TGCAGTGCTAGAGATGTTAAGGGGGCACTGAACACTGAAGCTTTCTTT. Its translation: CSARDVKGALNTEAFF.

This clonotype was seen many times. CDR3 protein: CASSAPGHNTEAFF. The CDR3 DNA is TGTGCCAGCAGTGCCCCGGGACACAACACTGAAGCTTTCTTT. The chain couples TRBV6-1 to TRBJ1-1; tentatively, D is TRBD1 (6 bases). This CDR3 contains 14 residues. Between the trimmed V and J ends, which lost 4 bases and 2 bases, there was a span of 11 bases. Looked up from germline, CDR1 is MNHNS and CDR2 is SASEGT.

The table lists this clonotype with a few counts. V gene TRBV5-6 combines with J gene TRBJ1-4, with D maybe TRBD1 (5 bases). CDR3 length equals 14 residues. Trimming cost V 0 bases and J 8 bases, with 11 bases left between them. The germline CDR1 and CDR2 sequences are SGHDT and YYEEEE. The CDR3 coding sequence is TGTGCCAGCAGCTTGGGCCAGGGCCGCGAAAAACTGTTTTTT. It specifies CASSLGQGREKLFF.

This clonotype was observed many times. The rearrangement links TRBV6-1 to TRBJ2-3, with a weak D call TRBD2 (6 bases). CDR1 and CDR2 (germline): MNHNS, SASEGT. Trimming shortened V by 3 bases and J by 9 bases, and 25 bases separated the two germline ends. The CDR3 is made up of 17 amino acids. The chain's CDR3 is CASSESSLAGDGMTQYF. The CDR3 DNA follows: TGTGCCAGCAGTGAGTCGTCACTAGCTGGGGACGGAATGACGCAGTATTTT.

This clonotype has ten or more counts. V usage is TRBV28 and J usage is TRBJ1-4; D is unresolved. The CDR3 is 13 residues long. V lost 8 bases, J lost 11 bases, and 18 bases lay in between. Germline loops: CDR1 MDHEN, CDR2 SYDVKM. The CDR3 nucleotides read TGTGCCAGCGGCGAACAGTGGATGGTGAAACTGTTTTTT. It codes for CASGEQWMVKLFF.

In its sample, this clonotype was seen many times. The gene calls are TRBV20-1 and TRBJ2-3, with TRBD2 matching 7 bases. CDR3 size: 13 residues. The germline V gene encodes CDR1 DFQATT and CDR2 SNEGSKA (reference sequence). V lost 1 base and J lost 9; bases outside the gene matches: 7. The CDR3 nucleotides read TGCAGTGCTAGAGCAGGCGGACTAGGGACGCAGTATTTT. It translates to CSARAGGLGTQYF.

This chain links TRBV9 with TRBJ2-7; 7 bases align to TRBD2. J was trimmed by 0 bases and V by 4 bases; bases with no gene match: 10. CDR1 and CDR2 (germline): SGDLS, YYNGEE. The CDR3 totals 16 residues. The CDR3 sequence: CASSPGGWLSSYEQYF. In DNA form, the CDR3 reads TGTGCCAGCAGCCCGGGAGGTTGGCTAAGCTCCTACGAGCAGTACTTC.

This clonotype was recorded many times. This rearrangement joins TRBV11-2 to TRBJ2-2; D remains unclear. Germline V gene data show CDR1 as SGHAT and CDR2 as FQNNGV. The V end lost 0 bases, the J end lost 6 bases, and 8 bases lay between the germline ends. The CDR3 loop spans 14 amino acids. The CDR3 DNA sequence: TGTGCCAGCAGCTTAGATTACCGTTCCGGGGAGCTGTTTTTT. This gives the protein CASSLDYRSGELFF.

The rearrangement joins TRBV29-1 to TRBJ2-2, with a tentative D call TRBD1 (6 bases). The germline V gene encodes CDR1 SQVTM and CDR2 ANQGSEA. V was trimmed by 3 bases and J by 4 bases, leaving 9 bases between them. The CDR3 consists of 13 residues. CDR3 bases: TGCAGCGTTGAGGTCAGGGGCACCGGGGAGCTGTTTTTT. Its protein is CSVEVRGTGELFF.

V is TRBV7-2 and J is TRBJ2-7, with 14 bases identical to TRBD2. Trimming at V came to 1 base and at J to 6 bases, leaving 14 bases not matched to a gene. The CDR3 is 19 amino acids. The germline V gene has CDR1 SGHTA and CDR2 FQGNSA. The chain's CDR3 is CASSLVSWGRGLAGVEQYF. The CDR3 coding sequence is TGTGCCAGCAGCTTAGTCTCATGGGGTAGGGGACTAGCGGGAGTCGAGCAGTACTTC. Looking up the rest from reference TRBV7-2 and TRBJ2-7 gives the full variable domain: GAGVSQSPSNKVTEKGKDVELRCDPISGHTALYWYRQSLGQGLEFLIYFQGNSAPDKSGLPSDRFSAERTGGSVSTLTIQRTQQEDSAVYLCASSLVSWGRGLAGVEQYFGPGTRLTVT.

This rearrangement joins TRBV19 to TRBJ1-5, with 8 positions matching TRBD1. The trim removed 8 bases at V and 1 base at J, leaving 4 bases unmatched. CDR3 length equals 14 residues. Germline lookup yields CDR1 LNHDA and CDR2 SQIVND (reference sequence). CDR3: CASLDRVSNQPQHF. DNA for the CDR3: TGTGCCAGTCTGGACAGGGTGAGCAATCAGCCCCAGCATTTT.

This clonotype was observed at least ten times. The genes are TRBV6-5 and TRBJ1-4; D is undetermined. V lost 2 bases to trimming and J lost 5 bases, with 12 bases between them. Germline lookup yields CDR1 MNHEY and CDR2 SVGAGI. The CDR3 has 15 amino acids. DNA for the CDR3: TGTGCCAGCAGTTACAGGGCTCCCTTGAATGAAAAACTGTTTTTT. The encoded protein is CASSYRAPLNEKLFF.